These T cell receptor beta chains were read from a single sample in a study of blood T cell repertoires in COVID-19. Only in-frame clones appear in the TCRdb table, and some are missing; sequencing was by immunoSEQ multiplex PCR. Of about 350,000 clones listed, more than 75% are singletons. Sequencing was carried out using peripheral blood. Receptors were obtained from a woman aged 18 to 35 who had recovered from COVID-19. Both conserved end residues are part of each CDR3. D genes are given only for firm matches. The size field is filled for only some rows; it gives once, few, many or a size class.

j_call v_call d_call clone_size cdr3_nt cdr3_aa
TRBJ1-5 TRBV4-1 - - TGCGCCAGCAGCCAAGAGGCGCGGTTCAATCAGCCCCAGCATTTT CASSQEARFNQPQHF
TRBJ2-1 TRBV3-1/TRBV3-2 - - TGTGCCAGCAGCCCCACCCTAGCGAGCTCCTACAATGAGCAGTTCTTC CASSPTLASSYNEQFF
TRBJ1-1 TRBV6-6 - - TGTGCCAGCAGTTACGCAGGTTTAAGAACTGAAGCTTTCTTT CASSYAGLRTEAFF
TRBJ2-1 TRBV2 - - TGTGCCAGCAGTGTTCCAAGGGGGGGCCTCTCCTACAATGAGCAGTTCTTC CASSVPRGGLSYNEQFF
TRBJ1-1 TRBV7-9 - - TGTGCCAGCAGCTTAGTGCGATCCATGAACACTGAAGCTTTCTTT CASSLVRSMNTEAFF
TRBJ2-5 TRBV7-9 TRBD2 - TGTGCCAGCAGCTTACTAGCGGGAGGGGAGACCCAGTACTTC CASSLLAGGETQYF
TRBJ2-1 TRBV5-4 TRBD2 - TGTGCCAGCAGCTTGGGACTAGCGGGACTGCGTAATGAGCAGTTCTTC CASSLGLAGLRNEQFF
TRBJ1-3 TRBV9 - - TGTGCCAGCAGCCCCCAGGGGCGCGGTGGAAACACCATATATTTT CASSPQGRGGNTIYF
TRBJ2-1 TRBV18 TRBD2 - TGTGCCAGCTCACCAAGCGGGAGGGGGAACAATGAGCAGTTCTTC CASSPSGRGNNEQFF
TRBJ2-3 TRBV7-2 TRBD2 - TGTGCCAGCAGCTCTTTAGCGGGGATAGAGGGCACAGATACGCAGTATTTT CASSSLAGIEGTDTQYF
TRBJ1-3 TRBV10-2 - - TGCGCCAGCAGGGAACAGGGTAGCTCTGGAAACACCATATATTTT CASREQGSSGNTIYF
TRBJ1-1 TRBV5-1 - - TGCGCCAGCAGCTTGTCATTGGGCGGGGCGAACACTGAAGCTTTCTTT CASSLSLGGANTEAFF
TRBJ1-1 TRBV4-2 TRBD1 - TGTGCCAGCAGCCAACCCCGGGGACAGGACACTGAAGCTTTCTTT CASSQPRGQDTEAFF
TRBJ2-5 TRBV7-2 TRBD2 - TGTGCCAGCAGCCTGGGGACTAGGGAGACCCAGTACTTC CASSLGTRETQYF
TRBJ2-1 TRBV7-2 - - TGTGCCAGCAGCCCCCCGATGAGTGAGCAGTTCTTC CASSPPMSEQFF
TRBJ2-5 TRBV29-1 - - TGCAGCGTGATAAGGGGGAACCAAGAGACCCAGTACTTC CSVIRGNQETQYF
TRBJ2-6 TRBV2 - - TGTGCCAGCAGGGAATCAGTCTCTGGGGCCAACGTCCTGACTTTC CASRESVSGANVLTF
TRBJ2-3 TRBV28 TRBD2 once TGTGCCAGCATTAGCGGGAGAGGCACAGATACGCAGTATTTT CASISGRGTDTQYF
TRBJ2-1 TRBV4-3 - - TGCGCCAGCAGCCAAGAAGTCCACCGGCGGAATGAGCAGTTCTTC CASSQEVHRRNEQFF
TRBJ2-1 TRBV4-1 TRBD1 once TGCGCCAGCAGCCAAGTCCCAGGGACAGCCAATGAGCAGTTCTTC CASSQVPGTANEQFF
TRBJ2-1 TRBV11-3 TRBD2 - TGTGCCAGCAGCCGCGGGGTAGCGGGATACGATGAGCAGTTCTTC CASSRGVAGYDEQFF
TRBJ1-2 TRBV5-5 - few TGTGCCAGCAGCTTGGGCGGCTATGGCTACACCTTC CASSLGGYGYTF
TRBJ1-3 TRBV9 TRBD1 - TGTGCCAGCAGCTCGACAGGGGCGGACCTGGGCACCATATATTTT CASSSTGADLGTIYF
TRBJ2-3 TRBV12-3/TRBV12-4 - - TGTGCCAGCACCATAGCGAGCACAGATACGCAGTATTTT CASTIASTDTQYF
TRBJ1-2 TRBV28 - - TGTGCCAGCAGTTTTATGGAAGGAGGAGGCTACACCTTC CASSFMEGGGYTF
TRBJ2-4 TRBV6-2/TRBV6-3 - - TGTGCCAGCAGTTACTCGGCGGCAGAATTTGACAAAAACATTCAGTACTTC CASSYSAAEFDKNIQYF
TRBJ1-5 TRBV19 - - TGTGCCAGTAGTCCGCAACCAGCCACCGGCGGTCAGCCCCAGCATTTT CASSPQPATGGQPQHF
TRBJ1-1 TRBV5-6 - - TGTGCCAGCAGCTTGGCCGCGGGAACTGAAGCTTTCTTT CASSLAAGTEAFF
TRBJ2-3 TRBV30 TRBD2 - TGTGCCCGGGGGAATGCGAGGGAGGGCCCAGATACGCAGTATTTT CARGNAREGPDTQYF
TRBJ1-2 TRBV4-3 - - TGCGCCAGCAGCCAAGATCGGTCGAGGTACGGCTACACCTTC CASSQDRSRYGYTF
TRBJ2-5 TRBV10-1 TRBD2 - TGCGCCAGCAGTGAGCCCCTCCCGACTAGCCCCCGAGAGACCCAGTACTTC CASSEPLPTSPRETQYF
TRBJ1-2 TRBV6-1 TRBD1 - TGTGCCAGCAGTGAAGCCCTACCCTTGGACAGGGGCCTGAACTATGGCTACACCTTC CASSEALPLDRGLNYGYTF
TRBJ2-1 TRBV29-1 TRBD2 - TGCAGCGTTGAGGGGAGAGCGGGAGTCTATAATGAGCAGTTCTTC CSVEGRAGVYNEQFF
TRBJ2-5 TRBV5-1 TRBD1 - TGCGCCAGCAGCTTGGGGCAGGGGGCGGAAGAGACCCAGTACTTC CASSLGQGAEETQYF
TRBJ2-3 TRBV7-2 TRBD2 - TGTGCCAGCAGCGGCGGGACTAGCGGGAAACCGCCAACAGATACGCAGTATTTT CASSGGTSGKPPTDTQYF
TRBJ1-5 TRBV6-2/TRBV6-3 - - TGTGCCAGCAGTTACGCCGTCGTGGCTGCTCGTAGCAATCAGCCCCAGCATTTT CASSYAVVAARSNQPQHF
TRBJ2-1 TRBV6-2/TRBV6-3 - once TGTGCCAGCAGCCTAAGGCGGGCGTTTGGCAATGAGCAGTTCTTC CASSLRRAFGNEQFF
TRBJ1-1 TRBV24-1 - - TGTGCCACCAGTGATGGGGACATGAACACTGAAGCTTTCTTT CATSDGDMNTEAFF
TRBJ1-6 TRBV6-5 TRBD1 - TGTGCCAGCAGGACAGGGACGAATTCACCCCTCCACTTT CASRTGTNSPLHF
TRBJ1-1 TRBV6-5 TRBD1 - TGTGCCAGCGCCGCACAGGGGCTAAACACTGAAGCTTTCTTT CASAAQGLNTEAFF
TRBJ2-5 TRBV7-6 - - TGTGCCAGCAGCTTTGGCGGTCAAGAGACCCAGTACTTC CASSFGGQETQYF
TRBJ1-1 TRBV9 - - TGTGCCAGCAGCGTAGCTAGGGGAACTGAAGCTTTCTTT CASSVARGTEAFF
TRBJ2-5 TRBV7-9 TRBD2 - TGTGCCAGCAGCTCGACTCTTGGGGGACTATATCAAGAGACCCAGTACTTC CASSSTLGGLYQETQYF
TRBJ2-5 TRBV7-8 TRBD2 - TGTGCCAGCATCAACCCCACGACTAGCACGACCAGAGAGACCCAGTACTTC CASINPTTSTTRETQYF
TRBJ1-1 TRBV7-9 TRBD1 once TGTGCCAGCAGCGCAGGGACAGGTTTTAACACTGAAGCTTTCTTT CASSAGTGFNTEAFF
TRBJ1-1 TRBV7-9 - - TGTGCCAGCAGCTTAGAGCCAGGGAATGAAGCTTTCTTT CASSLEPGNEAFF
TRBJ2-1 TRBV19 TRBD2 - TGTGCCAGTAGTATAACCCTAGCGGGAGCTAATGAGCAGTTCTTC CASSITLAGANEQFF
TRBJ1-2 TRBV6-5 TRBD1 - TGTGCCAGCAGGAGACAGGGGTCGGGCTACACCTTC CASRRQGSGYTF
TRBJ1-6 TRBV11-3 TRBD1 few TGTGCCAGCAGCTTACGGGAGACAGGGTCAAATTCACCCCTCCACTTT CASSLRETGSNSPLHF